This T cell receptor (beta chain) came from a study of OX40 agonist ivuxolimab in advanced cancers. Sequencing used immunoSEQ multiplex PCR; TCRdb keeps in-frame clones, though not all of them. The data contain more than 85,000 clones, roughly nine tenths of them singletons. Of note for this clone: Its specificity is not known.

Whole-study results and caveats: Low normalized clonal expansion also occurred in some nonresponding patients.

The CDR3 spans 18 residues. V lost 0 bases, J lost 3 bases, and 10 bases stayed unmatched. Germline loops: CDR1 LNHNV, CDR2 YYDKDF (reference sequence). This clonotype was sampled from an adult with an advanced solid tumor such as melanoma, head and neck, liver or kidney cancer. The V gene is TRBV15, the J gene TRBJ2-2; 7 bases are shared with TRBD2. The material sequenced was CD4+ or CD8+ T cells sorted from blood, taken in a trial of the OX40 agonist ivuxolimab. In DNA, the CDR3 is TGTGCCACCAGCAGAGATTTTCAACAGCGGGGACACACCGGGGAGCTGTTTTTT. Its protein is CATSRDFQQRGHTGELFF.